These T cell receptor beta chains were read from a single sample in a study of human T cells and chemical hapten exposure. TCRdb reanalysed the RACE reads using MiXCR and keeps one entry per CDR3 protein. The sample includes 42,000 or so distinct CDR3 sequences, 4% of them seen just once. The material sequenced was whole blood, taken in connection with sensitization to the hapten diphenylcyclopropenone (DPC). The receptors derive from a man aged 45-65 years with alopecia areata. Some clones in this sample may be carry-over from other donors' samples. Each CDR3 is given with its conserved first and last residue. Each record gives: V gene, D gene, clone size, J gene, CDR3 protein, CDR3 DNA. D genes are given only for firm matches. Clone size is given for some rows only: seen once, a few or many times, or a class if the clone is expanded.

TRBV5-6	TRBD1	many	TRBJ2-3	CASSPDRGRRDTQYF	TGTGCCAGCAGCCCGGACAGGGGGCGCCGAGATACGCAGTATTTT
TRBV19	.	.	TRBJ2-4	CASRTAGTKNIQYF	TGTGCCAGTAGAACTGCAGGGACCAAAAACATTCAGTACTTC
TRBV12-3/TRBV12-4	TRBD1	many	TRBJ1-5	CASRGQGDQPQHF	TGTGCCAGCAGGGGACAGGGGGACCAGCCCCAGCATTTT
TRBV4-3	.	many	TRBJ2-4	CASSQDLGRKKNIQYF	TGCGCCAGCAGCCAAGATCTTGGGAGGAAAAAAAACATTCAGTACTTC
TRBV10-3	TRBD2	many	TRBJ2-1	CAIKGLAGGDEQFF	TGTGCCATCAAAGGACTAGCGGGAGGAGATGAGCAGTTCTTC
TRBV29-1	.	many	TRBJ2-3	CSVEPPSDTQYF	TGCAGCGTTGAACCCCCGTCCGATACGCAGTATTTT
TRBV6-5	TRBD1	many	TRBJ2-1	CASSYSGTGEGAQFF	TGTGCCAGCAGTTACTCGGGGACAGGGGAAGGAGCGCAGTTCTTC
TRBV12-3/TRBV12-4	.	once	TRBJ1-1	CASSPRGWGGNTEAFF	TGTGCCAGCAGCCCTCGGGGATGGGGCGGGAACACTGAAGCTTTCTTT
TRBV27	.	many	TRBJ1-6	CASSLVGLGSPLHF	TGTGCCAGCAGTTTAGTCGGCTTAGGGTCACCCCTCCACTTT
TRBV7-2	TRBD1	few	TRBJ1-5	CASSLGVRQGAFQPQHF	TGTGCCAGCAGCTTAGGCGTTCGGCAGGGGGCCTTTCAGCCCCAGCATTTT
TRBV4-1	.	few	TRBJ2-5	CASSQGFQETQYF	TGCGCCAGCAGCCAGGGCTTCCAAGAGACCCAGTACTTC
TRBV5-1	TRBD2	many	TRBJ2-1	CASSPGLAGDDEQFF	TGCGCCAGCAGCCCAGGACTAGCGGGAGATGATGAGCAGTTCTTC
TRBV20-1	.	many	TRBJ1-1	CRTVKRTEAFF	TGCAGGACCGTAAAAAGGACTGAAGCTTTCTTT
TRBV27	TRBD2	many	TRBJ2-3	CASSLAGGAADTQYF	TGTGCCAGCAGTCTAGCGGGAGGGGCCGCAGATACGCAGTATTTT
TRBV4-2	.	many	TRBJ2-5	CASSQGLGAGQETQYF	TGTGCCAGCAGCCAAGGGTTAGGTGCAGGGCAAGAGACCCAGTACTTC
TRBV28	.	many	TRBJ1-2	CASSSPGGGKGYTF	TGTGCCAGCAGCTCTCCGGGCGGGGGTAAGGGCTACACCTTC
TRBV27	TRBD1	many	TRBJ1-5	CASSFQGGQPQHF	TGTGCCAGCAGTTTTCAGGGGGGCCAGCCCCAGCATTTT
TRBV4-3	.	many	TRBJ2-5	CASSQGIRETQYF	TGCGCCAGCAGCCAAGGTATACGAGAGACCCAGTACTTC
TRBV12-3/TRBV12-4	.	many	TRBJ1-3	CASRLQGPRGNTIYF	TGTGCCAGCAGGTTACAGGGTCCTCGCGGAAACACCATATATTTT
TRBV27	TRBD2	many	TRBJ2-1	CASSLGSLAEYNEQFF	TGTGCCAGCAGTTTAGGTTCACTAGCGGAATACAATGAGCAGTTCTTC